This T cell receptor beta chain was found in a study of T cells in Graves' hyperthyroidism and ophthalmopathy. This clonotype appeared many times. Amplification targeted TCR beta CDR3 regions from RNA transcripts. HTBI primers drove first-round RT-PCR of the TCR CDR3. TCRdb re-derived calls from the multiplex PCR reads in MiXCR, one entry per CDR3 protein. This sample has 250,000 or so distinct CDR3 sequences, with about 16% found just once. The CDR3 length is 15 residues. V was trimmed by 3 bases and J by 7 bases, leaving 13 bases between them. This chain uses TRBV12-3 or TRBV12-4 with TRBJ1-6, with D perhaps TRBD1 (6 bases). The sequencing sample was made of blood. The source of this sequence is a woman aged 18-29 years with Graves' ophthalmopathy. The CDR3 reads CASSLAGTLNSPLHF. Here the CDR3 DNA reads TGTGCCAGCAGTTTGGCCGGGACACTCAATTCACCCCTCCACTTT.